The rows below give T cell receptor beta chains drawn from one sample of a study of response to subunit inactivated influenza vaccine. TCRdb re-derived calls from the RT-PCR reads in MiXCR, one entry per CDR3 protein. The data hold more than 550,000 distinct CDR3 sequences, with approximately 11% observed a single time. This sample was also put to use in a study of T cells expressing NK-cell markers.

The material was PBMCs from blood, obtained on the day of vaccination. The receptors shown here come from a man aged 50 to 60 who received an inactivated influenza vaccine. CDR3s include the opening cysteine and the closing phenylalanine or tryptophan. The D gene is left open where the match is weak. Clone size is stated in some rows and not others, as once, few, many or a class when expanded.

TRBV18,TRBJ1-2,.,.,TGTGCCAGCTCACCGGAACCGGGACGGGCATATGGCTACACCTTC,CASSPEPGRAYGYTF
TRBV4-2,TRBJ2-3,.,.,TGTGCCAGCAGCCAAGACAGGGTAGGGGCAGATACGCAGTATTTT,CASSQDRVGADTQYF
TRBV7-3,TRBJ2-1,.,few,TGTGCCAGCAGCCCTAGGGGACTCGACTACAATGAGCAGTTCTTC,CASSPRGLDYNEQFF
TRBV10-3,TRBJ2-3,TRBD1,few,TGTGCCATCAGACCCGATGGACAGGTGGTAGATACGCAGTATTTT,CAIRPDGQVVDTQYF
TRBV29-1,TRBJ2-7,.,.,TGCAGCGTGGGGGAGCGGCGCGAGCAGTACTTC,CSVGERREQYF
TRBV20-1,TRBJ1-5,TRBD1,few,TGCAGTGCCCCGACAGGGTATAGGAATCAGCCCCAGCATTTT,CSAPTGYRNQPQHF
TRBV5-6,TRBJ2-2,.,.,TGTGCCAGCAGCTCCGGGGTAGGGAACACCGGGGAGCTGTTTTTT,CASSSGVGNTGELFF
TRBV12-3/TRBV12-4,TRBJ1-3,.,.,TGTGCCAGCAGTTTAGTGGCAGCCGAAAACACCATATATTTT,CASSLVAAENTIYF
TRBV5-6,TRBJ1-1,.,.,TGTGCCAGCAGCTTGGAGGTCAGGGTCAAGGACACTGAAGCTTTCTTT,CASSLEVRVKDTEAFF
TRBV6-2/TRBV6-3,TRBJ2-5,.,few,TGTGCCAGCAGTTACTCCGGACTACAATTGGAGACCCAGTACTTC,CASSYSGLQLETQYF
TRBV20-1,TRBJ2-1,TRBD2,.,TGCAGTGCTAGAGAGAGGACTAGTAACTACAATGAGCAGTTCTTC,CSARERTSNYNEQFF
TRBV28,TRBJ1-5,.,few,TGTGCCAGCAGTTTAAAGGGCAATCAGCCCCAGCATTTT,CASSLKGNQPQHF
TRBV5-1,TRBJ2-7,TRBD2,many,TGCGCCAGCAGCTTGAACAGCGGGGGAACCTACGAGCAGTACTTC,CASSLNSGGTYEQYF
TRBV9,TRBJ2-2,.,.,TGTGCCAGCAGCGTAGAGTTCGGGACCGGGGAGCTGTTTTTT,CASSVEFGTGELFF
TRBV20-1,TRBJ1-2,.,.,TGCAGTGCTAGTGGGGTGAGACGGGTGGACGGCTACACCTTC,CSASGVRRVDGYTF
TRBV7-2,TRBJ1-6,.,few,TGTGCCAGCAGCTTAGTTGAGGGGACGGGCTCACCCCTCCACTTT,CASSLVEGTGSPLHF
TRBV5-6,TRBJ2-7,.,.,TGTGCCAGCAGCTTGCCCTCTGGACCAATCTACGAGCAGTACTTC,CASSLPSGPIYEQYF
TRBV20-1,TRBJ2-5,.,few,TGCAGTGCTAGAGGGGCAGGAAAAGAGACCCAGTACTTC,CSARGAGKETQYF
TRBV7-2,TRBJ2-3,TRBD2,many,TGTGCCAGCAGCTTAATGCCGAGCGGGAGTAGAACAGATACGCAGTATTTT,CASSLMPSGSRTDTQYF
TRBV6-1,TRBJ1-6,.,.,TGTGCCAGCAGTGAGGTTTTTGGGCAGGGGCTCCACTTT,CASSEVFGQGLHF
TRBV3-1,TRBJ2-5,.,.,TGTGCCAGCAGCCCCTTCCTGGCGGAGATGGAAGAGACCCAGTACTTC,CASSPFLAEMEETQYF
TRBV25-1,TRBJ1-1,.,few,TGTGCCAGCAGTGTAGGGTTCAACACTGAAGCTTTCTTT,CASSVGFNTEAFF
TRBV10-3,TRBJ2-7,.,many,TGTGCCATCAGTGACAACTACGAGCAGTACTTC,CAISDNYEQYF
TRBV27,TRBJ2-7,.,.,TGTGCCAGCAGTCCTCCGGCCCTCTACGAGCAGTACTTC,CASSPPALYEQYF
TRBV12-3/TRBV12-4,TRBJ2-1,.,few,TGTGCCAGCCAGGGGACTCCTCCCTACAATGAGCAGTTCTTC,CASQGTPPYNEQFF
TRBV9,TRBJ1-3,.,.,TGTGCCAGCAGCGTAGCTTTAGGGGCTGGAAACACCATATATTTT,CASSVALGAGNTIYF
TRBV20-1,TRBJ2-3,TRBD2,.,TGCAGTGCTAGAGATGGTCAGGGAGGGGATACGCAGTATTTT,CSARDGQGGDTQYF
TRBV20-1,TRBJ2-1,.,few,TGCAGTGCTAGGGTAATGACTAGACTCCACAATGAGCAGTTCTTC,CSARVMTRLHNEQFF
TRBV2,TRBJ2-3,TRBD2,few,TGTGCCAGCAGCTCCAGCAAGGCTAGCGGGAGCACAGATACGCAGTATTTT,CASSSSKASGSTDTQYF
TRBV20-1,TRBJ2-7,TRBD2,few,TGCAGTGCCCCCCTAGCGGGAGGGAGATACGAGCAGTACTTC,CSAPLAGGRYEQYF
TRBV29-1,TRBJ2-7,.,few,TGCAGCGCTTTGACATCCTCCTACGAGCAGTACTTC,CSALTSSYEQYF
TRBV3-1,TRBJ2-5,TRBD2,.,TGTGCCAGCAGCCCCTTATTTTCGCAAACGCGGGGGGGAGAGACCCAGTACTTC,CASSPLFSQTRGGETQYF
TRBV11-2,TRBJ2-5,TRBD2,.,TGTGCCAGCAGCTTAGATTGGGGGGGGATGGAGACCCAGTACTTC,CASSLDWGGMETQYF
TRBV7-3,TRBJ2-1,TRBD2,.,TGTGCCAGCAGCCTCCAAGCGGGAGGGCCGTTATATGAGCAGTTCTTC,CASSLQAGGPLYEQFF
TRBV12-3/TRBV12-4,TRBJ1-3,.,few,TGTGCCAGCAGCACAGACAGAGCCGCAGGAAACACCATATATTTT,CASSTDRAAGNTIYF
TRBV9,TRBJ1-4,.,few,TGTGCCAGCAGCGTCGGGACCGACGAAAAACTGTTTTTT,CASSVGTDEKLFF
TRBV7-2,TRBJ1-4,TRBD1,.,TGTGCCAGCAGCTCCGCGGGACAGCTCCGGAGTGAAAAACTGTTTTTT,CASSSAGQLRSEKLFF
TRBV28,TRBJ1-2,.,many,TGTGCCAGCAGTTTATTGGGGCGCAGGATCATTAACTATGGCTACACCTTC,CASSLLGRRIINYGYTF
TRBV7-9,TRBJ1-4,.,.,TGTGCCAGCAGCTTAGACCCAAGTGAAAAACTGTTTTTT,CASSLDPSEKLFF
TRBV2,TRBJ2-1,.,many,TGTGCCAGCAGGGGGGCCTCGGGGTCCAATGAGCAGTTCTTC,CASRGASGSNEQFF
TRBV6-2/TRBV6-3,TRBJ2-3,TRBD2,many,TGTGCCAGCAGTTACGGGACTACAGGCACAGATACGCAGTATTTT,CASSYGTTGTDTQYF
TRBV13,TRBJ2-7,.,.,TGTGCCAGCAGCTTAAGGCCAACCTACGAGCAGTACTTC,CASSLRPTYEQYF
TRBV6-1,TRBJ2-2,TRBD2,.,TGTGCCAGCAGTCCTTTCCCCCGGGGAGGGCCCAACACCGGGGAGCTGTTTTTT,CASSPFPRGGPNTGELFF
TRBV5-1,TRBJ2-1,.,few,TGCGCCAGCAGCTTCCGACAGGGAGGGACGAATGAGCAGTTCTTC,CASSFRQGGTNEQFF
TRBV6-2/TRBV6-3,TRBJ1-5,.,.,TGTGCCAGCCAGGGTTGGGGCAATCAGCCCCAGCATTTT,CASQGWGNQPQHF
TRBV19,TRBJ2-2,.,.,TGTCCCAGTAGTATAGTCGGGACGAACACCGGGGAGCTGTTTTTT,CPSSIVGTNTGELFF
TRBV27,TRBJ2-1,.,few,TGTGCCAGCAGTTCCCAATCAGGGAATGAGCAGTTCTTC,CASSSQSGNEQFF
TRBV9,TRBJ2-1,TRBD2,.,TGTGCCAGCAGCGAAGCGGGGCTATCCTACAATGAGCAGTTCTTC,CASSEAGLSYNEQFF
TRBV5-1,TRBJ2-2,.,.,TGCGCCAGCAGCTTGGAGAGACCGAACACCGGGGAGCTGTTTTTT,CASSLERPNTGELFF
TRBV30,TRBJ1-5,.,few,TGTGCCTGGAGTATGGGGGGCAATCAGCCCCAGCATTTT,CAWSMGGNQPQHF
TRBV4-3,TRBJ2-7,TRBD2,.,TGCGCCAGCAGCCAAGATCCCCCTGGACTAGCGGTAGTCCGCGAGCAGTACTTC,CASSQDPPGLAVVREQYF
TRBV7-3,TRBJ2-5,TRBD2,few,TGTGCCAGCAGCGCAGGCGGGGGACCGCAAGAGACCCAGTACTTC,CASSAGGGPQETQYF
TRBV9,TRBJ2-7,TRBD2,few,TGTGCCAGCAGCGTAGGAAAACTAGCGGCCTACTACGAGCAGTACTTC,CASSVGKLAAYYEQYF
TRBV10-3,TRBJ2-7,.,many,TGTGCCATCAGTGGGCGGGAAGGCTACGAGCAGTACTTC,CAISGREGYEQYF
TRBV11-1,TRBJ2-4,TRBD1,.,TGTGCCAGCAGCTTAGAGGCCGGGACAGGGGCATTGGCCAAAAACATTCAGTACTTC,CASSLEAGTGALAKNIQYF